The 24 T cell receptor beta chains presented below share a single source sample, sequenced in a study of blood T cell repertoires in COVID-19. Profiled with immunoSEQ multiplex PCR; TCRdb holds only in-frame clones, not every one. The table has about 440,000 clones, around 88% seen once; the top ten hold roughly 4%. The sample taken for sequencing was peripheral blood. All receptors come from a woman in her thirties with acute or convalescent COVID-19.

This sequence joins TRBV14 and TRBJ1-2; D not resolved. Germline CDR1 and CDR2: SGHDN and FVKESK. V was clipped by 5 bases and J by 4 bases, with 14 bases between them. This CDR3 contains 14 residues. CDR3 coding DNA: TGTGCCAGCAGCGCGGGCCTCGGGTCCTATGGCTACACCTTC. This sequence encodes CASSAGLGSYGYTF.

The V gene is TRBV2, the J gene TRBJ2-7; 9 nucleotides line up with TRBD1. V gave up 3 bases and J gave up 5 bases; unmatched junction bases: 8. This CDR3 region has 15 residues. Germline V gene data show CDR1 as SNHLY and CDR2 as FYNNEI. Written as DNA, the CDR3 is TGTGCCAGCAGTGAGAGGGGACAGGGCCTCCACGAGCAGTACTTC. Translating it yields CASSERGQGLHEQYF.

V gene TRBV5-4 combines with J gene TRBJ2-7; D not resolved. Germline CDR1 reads SGHNT; CDR2 reads YYREEE (reference sequence). The V and J ends lost 0 bases and 3 bases respectively, with 10 bases between them. This CDR3 region has 14 residues. CDR3 amino acids: CASSLETENYEQYF. CDR3 in DNA: TGTGCCAGCAGCTTGGAGACGGAGAACTACGAGCAGTACTTC.

This chain joins TRBV4-1 and TRBJ1-5; 12 nucleotides line up with TRBD1. Germline CDR1 reads MGHRA; CDR2 reads YSYEKL. CDR3 length: 15 residues. Trimming removed 6 bases from V and 7 bases from J; junction bases left unmatched: 7. For the CDR3, the DNA is TGCGCCAGCAGTCTCTCGGGACAGGGGGCACAGCCCCAGCATTTT. Protein product: CASSLSGQGAQPQHF.

The chain combines TRBV3-1 (or the pseudogene TRBV3-2) with TRBJ2-2; TRBD1 matches at 7 bases. Germline CDR1 and CDR2: LGHDT and YNNKEL (reference sequence). The CDR3 is 15 amino acids. The J segment lost 0 bases and the V segment lost 3 bases, leaving 1 base of the junction unmatched. CDR3 sequence reads: CASSHRGTNTGELFF. CDR3 coding DNA: TGTGCCAGCAGCCACAGGGGGACGAACACCGGGGAGCTGTTTTTT.

The chain is built from TRBV13 and TRBJ1-3, with 11 bases aligning to TRBD1. The V and J ends lost 5 bases and 4 bases, in that order; junction bases with no gene match: 7. This CDR3 is built from 16 residues. Germline CDR1 and CDR2: PRHDT and FYEKMQ (reference sequence). The CDR3 DNA reads as TGTGCCAGCAGCACCCGGGACAGGGGGAGCGGAAACACCATATATTTT. Translated: CASSTRDRGSGNTIYF.

This chain uses TRBV18 with TRBJ1-3, with no clear D. The germline V gene encodes CDR1 KGHSH and CDR2 LQKENI. Trimming stripped 0 bases from V and 0 bases from J, with 6 bases between. The CDR3 totals 15 residues. The CDR3 spells CASSPPGTSGNTIYF. DNA of the CDR3: TGTGCCAGCTCACCACCGGGCACCTCTGGAAACACCATATATTTT.

The gene calls are TRBV7-9 and TRBJ2-1; the match to TRBD2 covers 7 bases. The germline CDR1 and CDR2 sequences are SEHNR and FQNEAQ (reference sequence). Trimming at V came to 5 bases and at J to 7 bases, leaving 8 bases not matched to a gene. This CDR3 is 14 amino acids long. The CDR3, as DNA: TGTGCCAGCAGCCGCGGGACGGGGGGAAATGAGCAGTTCTTC. The encoded protein is CASSRGTGGNEQFF.

This chain joins TRBV5-4 and TRBJ2-3; 10 nucleotides align to TRBD2. Germline V gives CDR1 SGHNT, CDR2 YYREEE (reference sequence). CDR3 length: 17 amino acids. With 5 bases clipped from V and 0 bases from J, the junction kept 9 bases outside the gene matches. CDR3 in DNA: TGTGCCAGCAGACGCTCTAGCGGGGGACTTAGCACAGATACGCAGTATTTT. Its protein product is CASRRSSGGLSTDTQYF.

The CDR3 protein is CASSRGQGAGDSPLHF. The CDR3 region has the DNA TGTGCCAGTAGTCGGGGACAGGGGGCTGGTGATTCACCCCTCCACTTT. V usage is TRBV19 and J usage is TRBJ1-6; 12 nucleotides line up with TRBD1. Germline trimming cut 5 bases from V and 8 bases from J; bases unmatched to any gene: 7. CDR3 length equals 16 residues. Germline V lookup: CDR1 LNHDA, CDR2 SQIVND (reference sequence).

The rearrangement joins TRBV11-2 to TRBJ2-6, with 9 bases aligning to TRBD1. Germline assignment: CDR1 SGHAT and CDR2 FQNNGV. The V gene end was trimmed by 6 bases and the J gene end by 2 bases; junction bases not matched to a gene: 11. The CDR3 consists of 18 residues. CDR3 protein: CASSFTPGQGTGANVLTF. Written as DNA, the CDR3 is TGTGCCAGCAGTTTTACACCGGGACAGGGTACTGGGGCCAACGTCCTGACTTTC.

J is TRBJ2-2 and V is TRBV3-1 (or the pseudogene TRBV3-2); perhaps TRBD2 as D (7 bases). In germline, CDR1 is LGHDT, CDR2 YNNKEL (reference sequence). The CDR3 is made up of 17 amino acids. V lost 0 bases to trimming and J lost 1 base, with 12 bases between them. The chain's CDR3 is CASSQEWGGKNTGELFF. In DNA form, the CDR3 reads TGTGCCAGCAGCCAAGAGTGGGGGGGCAAGAACACCGGGGAGCTGTTTTTT.

This chain links TRBV6-5 with TRBJ1-6, with D possibly being TRBD1 (6 bases). Trimming pared 0 bases from V and 6 bases from J, leaving 12 bases between. The CDR3 extends over 16 amino acids. CDR1 and CDR2 from the germline V gene are MNHEY and SVGAGI. Written as DNA, the CDR3 is TGTGCCAGCAGTTACTCCCCCGGACAGCTTAATTCACCCCTCCACTTT. Translating it yields CASSYSPGQLNSPLHF.

As for this clone: Distinct nucleotide sequences in the sample also encode this CDR3. This chain joins TRBV2 and TRBJ1-5; no definite D call. The V end lost 7 bases, the J end lost 0 bases, and 7 bases lay between the germline ends. The CDR3 covers 13 residues. Germline loops: CDR1 SNHLY, CDR2 FYNNEI. The CDR3 region is CASTGNSNQPQHF. CDR3 nucleotide sequence: TGTGCCAGCACAGGAAATAGCAATCAGCCCCAGCATTTT.

This chain connects TRBV27 to TRBJ1-2; D not resolved. The V end lost 2 bases, the J end lost 9 bases, and 10 bases lay between the germline ends. The germline gives CDR1 MNHEY, CDR2 SMNVEV (reference sequence). There are 12 residues in the CDR3. CDR3 bases: TGTGCCAGCAGTTTACCCGGCGGCAGCTACACCTTC. It specifies CASSLPGGSYTF.

This sequence joins TRBV7-8 and TRBJ1-4; D uncertain. The germline V gene encodes CDR1 SGHVS and CDR2 FQNEAQ. The length of the CDR3 is 16 residues. V lost 2 bases to trimming and J lost 3 bases, with 13 bases between them. CDR3: CASSLTGGSANEKLFF. The CDR3 coding sequence is TGTGCCAGCAGCTTAACGGGAGGGTCGGCTAATGAAAAACTGTTTTTT.

This chain connects TRBV27 to TRBJ2-6; D remains unclear. Germline V gene data show CDR1 as MNHEY and CDR2 as SMNVEV (reference sequence). This CDR3 comprises 16 residues. V lost 6 bases to trimming and J lost 1 base, with 13 bases between them. The CDR3 is CASRPPESSGANVLTF. CDR3 nucleotide sequence: TGTGCCAGCAGGCCCCCCGAGTCATCTGGGGCCAACGTCCTGACTTTC.

The table lists this clone with a few counts. The chain employs TRBV6-5 and TRBJ1-6; a weak D match, TRBD1 (6 bases). The CDR3 is 16 residues long. Germline CDR1 MNHEY, CDR2 SVGAGI. V lost 0 bases to trimming and J lost 5 bases, with 11 bases between them. CDR3 bases: TGTGCCAGCAGTTACTCGAGACAGGTCGATAATTCACCCCTCCACTTT. Translation gives CASSYSRQVDNSPLHF.

V gene TRBV6-5 combines with J gene TRBJ2-7; D gene uncertain. The CDR3 has 14 residues. Germline-derived CDR1 and CDR2 are MNHEY and SVGAGI. Trimming cost V 0 bases and J 3 bases, with 9 bases left between them. This CDR3 is CASSYSNRVYEQYF. The CDR3 DNA reads TGTGCCAGCAGTTACTCGAACAGAGTCTACGAGCAGTACTTC.

V gene TRBV6-6 combines with J gene TRBJ1-5; 8 bases map to TRBD1. This CDR3 has 13 amino acids. The V and J ends lost 6 bases and 6 bases, in that order; junction bases with no gene match: 4. The germline V gene encodes CDR1 MNHNY and CDR2 SVGAGI (reference sequence). The CDR3: CASSPDRVQPQHF. The CDR3 DNA is TGTGCCAGCAGCCCGGACAGGGTTCAGCCCCAGCATTTT.

This clone was counted a single time. The chain uses TRBV10-3 and TRBJ2-5; 8 positions match TRBD1. The CDR3 contains 14 residues. Looked up from germline, CDR1 is ENHRY and CDR2 is SYGVKD. The J segment lost 5 bases and the V segment lost 6 bases, leaving 8 bases of the junction unmatched. The CDR3: CAISADRVDETQYF. Written as DNA, the CDR3 is TGTGCCATCAGCGCGGACAGGGTAGACGAGACCCAGTACTTC.

The V call is TRBV15, the J call TRBJ1-1, with a possible D match to TRBD1 (6 bases). CDR1 LNHNV and CDR2 YYDKDF come from the germline V gene (reference sequence). Trimming stripped 5 bases from V and 1 base from J, with 8 bases between. The CDR3 runs to 13 residues. CDR3 nucleotide sequence: TGTGCCACCAGCCAGACAGGGAACACTGAAGCTTTCTTT. The encoded protein is CATSQTGNTEAFF.

This rearrangement joins TRBV9 to TRBJ2-1, with D possibly matching TRBD2 (5 bases). Germline V gene sequence: CDR1 SGDLS, CDR2 YYNGEE. The CDR3 contains 15 residues. V was trimmed by 0 bases and J by 6 bases, leaving 13 bases between them. CDR3 protein: CASSVGGRAGNEQFF. CDR3 in DNA: TGTGCCAGCAGCGTAGGGGGTAGGGCGGGCAATGAGCAGTTCTTC. Using reference TRBV9 and TRBJ2-1 for the parts outside the CDR3, the full variable domain is DSGVTQTPKHLITATGQRVTLRCSPRSGDLSVYWYQQSLDQGLQFLIQYYNGEERAKGNILERFSAQQFPDLHSELNLSSLELGDSALYFCASSVGGRAGNEQFFGPGTRLTVL.

The gene calls are TRBV5-6 and TRBJ2-5; D remains unclear. The V end lost 4 bases, the J end lost 7 bases, and 11 bases lay between the germline ends. This CDR3 spans 12 amino acids. CDR1 is SGHDT and CDR2 is YYEEEE in the germline V gene. CDR3 region: CASSRVEGTQYF. CDR3 DNA sequence: TGTGCCAGCAGCCGGGTGGAAGGGACCCAGTACTTC. The whole variable domain, remainder taken from reference TRBV5-6 and TRBJ2-5, is DAGVTQSPTHLIKTRGQQVTLRCSPKSGHDTVSWYQQALGQGPQFIFQYYEEEERQRGNFPDRFSGHQFPNYSSELNVNALLLGDSALYLCASSRVEGTQYFGPGTRLLVL.